The 9 T cell receptor beta chains below come from one sample, sequenced in a study of blood T cell repertoires in COVID-19 (dated by TCRdb to about 2020). Receptor amplification or capture employed the immunoSEQ multiplex PCR assay. TCRdb retrieved this table from immuneACCESS and kept in-frame rearrangements only. Not all clones are present; in checked studies, unresolved V genes account for under half, and no reason is known for the remainder. The sample table contains roughly 280,000 clones; only one count was recorded for roughly 89% of them. Clones ranked in the top ten supply about 2% of the sample. The sequenced sample consisted of PBMCs or T cells enriched from blood (not recorded which). The receptor source for this set is a woman aged 60-75 years who had recovered from COVID-19.

The chain joins TRBV4-1 to TRBJ2-7, with TRBD2 matching over 13 bases. V shed 3 bases and J 3 bases; nucleotides not matched to a gene: 8. The CDR3 runs to 17 residues. The germline V gene encodes CDR1 MGHRA and CDR2 YSYEKL. The CDR3 here is CASSHSPGLAGFYEQYF. In DNA form, the CDR3 reads TGCGCCAGCAGCCATTCTCCGGGACTAGCGGGATTCTACGAGCAGTACTTC.

The rearrangement joins TRBV11-2 to TRBJ2-3; the match to TRBD2 covers 7 bases. The germline V gene encodes CDR1 SGHAT and CDR2 FQNNGV. Germline trimming cut 5 bases from V and 8 bases from J; bases unmatched to any gene: 10. This CDR3 is 14 amino acids long. The CDR3 DNA sequence: TGTGCCAGCAGCCTGGGGCGGGAGTTGGTTACGCAGTATTTT. Its protein product is CASSLGRELVTQYF.

The J gene is TRBJ1-2, the V gene TRBV5-1; tentatively, D is TRBD1 (6 bases). Germline-derived CDR1 and CDR2 are SGHRS and YFSETQ. The germline V and J ends were trimmed by 0 bases and 7 bases, with 13 bases remaining between them. This CDR3 has 14 amino acids. The CDR3 loop reads CASSLDGGFGGYTF. DNA of the CDR3: TGCGCCAGCAGCTTGGATGGGGGCTTCGGTGGCTACACCTTC.

The chain recombines TRBV5-4 with TRBJ1-2, with D perhaps TRBD1 (6 bases). Trimming pared 1 base from V and 8 bases from J, leaving 18 bases between. CDR1 is SGHNT and CDR2 is YYREEE in the germline V gene (reference sequence). CDR3 length: 15 amino acids. This CDR3 is CASSLRTVRVNGYTF. In DNA form, the CDR3 reads TGTGCCAGCAGCTTGAGGACAGTGAGGGTCAACGGCTACACCTTC.

The chain carries TRBV5-1 and TRBJ2-7; 10 bases are shared with TRBD2. With 6 bases clipped from V and 3 bases from J, the junction kept 9 bases outside the gene matches. The V gene's germline CDR1 is SGHRS and CDR2 YFSETQ. The CDR3 length is 15 residues. The CDR3 DNA sequence: TGCGCCAGCACCGAGACTAGCGGGTCCTTCTACGAGCAGTACTTC. Its translation: CASTETSGSFYEQYF.

The CDR3 sequence is CASSLSPLADEQFF. The CDR3 DNA reads as TGTGCCAGCAGTTTATCCCCACTAGCGGACGAGCAGTTCTTC. The chain joins TRBV28 to TRBJ2-1; 8 nucleotides line up with TRBD2. The ends lost 1 base at V and 10 bases at J; junction bases unmatched: 6. Germline values: CDR1 MDHEN, CDR2 SYDVKM. There are 14 residues in the CDR3.

As regards this clone: This same CDR3 is encoded by further DNA sequences in the sample. The rearrangement joins TRBV9 to TRBJ1-1; D is ambiguous. The germline V gene encodes CDR1 SGDLS and CDR2 YYNGEE. The ends were cut back, 0 bases at V and 2 bases at J, with 8 bases in the middle. This CDR3 has 14 amino acids. The CDR3, as DNA: TGTGCCAGCAGCGTAGTGGGAGCCAACACTGAAGCTTTCTTT. Translation gives CASSVVGANTEAFF.

This CDR3 is CASSYPGSSGNTIYF. CDR3 sequence (DNA): TGTGCCAGCAGTTACCCGGGGAGCTCTGGAAACACCATATATTTT. The rearrangement joins TRBV28 to TRBJ1-3; no clear D. V was clipped by 4 bases and J by 0 bases, with 10 bases between them. Germline CDR1 and CDR2: MDHEN and SYDVKM. The length of the CDR3 is 15 residues.

The chain couples TRBV5-1 to TRBJ2-5, with TRBD1 matching 10 bases. Germline assignment: CDR1 SGHRS and CDR2 YFSETQ. CDR3 size: 16 residues. The junction had 9 bases not matched to a gene; V was cut back by 4 bases and J by 3 bases. CDR3 nucleotides: TGCGCCAGCAGCGCCCTCCCCGGGACAGGGGAAGAGACCCAGTACTTC. Its translation: CASSALPGTGEETQYF.